Listed below are T cell receptor beta chains from one sample, sequenced in a study of OX40 agonist ivuxolimab in advanced cancers. Sequencing used immunoSEQ multiplex PCR; TCRdb keeps in-frame clones, though not all of them. The table shows 150,000 to 170,000 clones, with roughly 92% occurring only once. The starting material was CD4+ or CD8+ T cells sorted from blood, obtained in a trial of the OX40 agonist ivuxolimab. The receptors here all came from an adult with an advanced solid tumor such as melanoma, head and neck, liver or kidney cancer. CDR3s include the opening cysteine and the closing phenylalanine or tryptophan. Each record gives: D gene, J gene, clone size, V gene, CDR3 protein, CDR3 DNA. The D gene is left open where the match is weak. For some rows the clone size is stated as once, few or many, or as a class when expanded; others skip it.

>TRBD1|TRBJ2-7|NA|TRBV28
CASRGQGKAYEQYF
TGTGCCAGCAGGGGACAGGGAAAGGCCTACGAGCAGTACTTC
>NA|TRBJ1-5|NA|TRBV23-1
CASSQSREGGPYSNQPQHF
TGCGCCAGCAGTCAATCAAGGGAAGGGGGACCCTATAGCAATCAGCCCCAGCATTTT
>NA|TRBJ1-5|NA|TRBV28
CASSLLNQPQHF
TGTGCCAGCAGTTTACTTAATCAGCCCCAGCATTTT
>NA|TRBJ2-7|NA|TRBV7-7
CASSLGGDAAPHF
TGTGCCAGCAGCTTAGGGGGGGACGCCGCCCCGCACTTC
>TRBD1|TRBJ1-2|NA|TRBV6-5
CASSYYRGDYGYTF
TGTGCCAGCAGTTACTACAGGGGAGACTATGGCTACACCTTC
>NA|TRBJ2-7|NA|TRBV5-1
CASSLRVLGSYEQYF
TGCGCCAGCAGCTTGAGGGTCCTAGGCTCCTACGAGCAGTACTTC
>NA|TRBJ2-7|NA|TRBV28
CASTPGRIVYEQYF
TGTGCCAGCACTCCGGGACGGATAGTCTACGAGCAGTACTTC
>NA|TRBJ2-5|NA|TRBV12-5
CASGLAPEGRGRETQYF
TGTGCTAGTGGTTTGGCACCCGAGGGGAGGGGGCGAGAGACCCAGTACTTC
>NA|TRBJ2-3|NA|TRBV15
CAASAAGSSTDTQYF
TGTGCCGCCAGCGCGGCAGGCTCTAGCACAGATACGCAGTATTTT
>TRBD1|TRBJ1-2|once|TRBV27
CASRARQGYGYTF
TGTGCCAGTCGCGCCCGACAGGGATATGGCTACACCTTC
>NA|TRBJ2-7|NA|TRBV6-6
CASSPGPGPYEQYF
TGTGCCAGCAGCCCCGGACCAGGGCCCTACGAGCAGTACTTC
>NA|TRBJ2-7|NA|TRBV7-2
CASSFGEMGYEQYF
TGTGCCAGCAGCTTCGGAGAAATGGGGTACGAGCAGTACTTC
>TRBD2|TRBJ2-5|NA|TRBV7-2
CASSPRLAVGTQYF
TGTGCCAGCAGCCCCCGACTAGCAGTAGGGACCCAGTACTTC
>NA|TRBJ1-1|NA|TRBV4-1
CASSQELTLIRIRREVNTEAFF
TGCGCCAGCAGCCAAGAGCTGACCTTAATCCGCATCCGGCGGGAAGTGAACACTGAAGCTTTCTTT
>TRBD1|TRBJ2-7|NA|TRBV28
CASRGQGIIYEQYF
TGTGCCAGCAGAGGACAGGGAATTATCTACGAGCAGTACTTC
>NA|TRBJ1-5|NA|TRBV5-6
CASSFGNSNQPQHF
TGTGCCAGCAGCTTCGGAAATAGCAATCAGCCCCAGCATTTT
>NA|TRBJ2-2|NA|TRBV5-1
CASSPGHPVGTGELFF
TGCGCCAGCAGCCCGGGACATCCCGTGGGGACCGGGGAGCTGTTTTTT
>NA|TRBJ2-7|NA|TRBV27
CASSPVVGGDYEQYF
TGTGCCAGCAGTCCAGTCGTTGGGGGCGACTACGAGCAGTACTTC
>TRBD2|TRBJ2-2|few|TRBV30
CAWRGRAGVGTGELFF
TGTGCCTGGAGAGGTCGAGCGGGAGTCGGGACCGGGGAGCTGTTTTTT
>TRBD1|TRBJ1-1|NA|TRBV10-3
CAITATGIDTEAFF
TGTGCCATCACTGCGACAGGGATCGACACTGAAGCTTTCTTT
>NA|TRBJ1-2|NA|TRBV28
CASSPQGYGYTF
TGTGCCAGCAGTCCCCAAGGCTATGGCTACACCTTC
>NA|TRBJ1-5|once|TRBV6-5
CASSYSIRGNQPQHF
TGTGCCAGCAGTTACTCGATCAGGGGCAATCAGCCCCAGCATTTT
>TRBD1|TRBJ1-2|NA|TRBV5-4
CASSPTGVGYGYTF
TGTGCCAGCAGCCCAACAGGGGTAGGCTATGGCTACACCTTC
>TRBD2|TRBJ2-1|NA|TRBV7-2
CASSLGTAGYNEQFF
TGTGCCAGCAGCTTAGGTACAGCGGGATACAATGAGCAGTTCTTC
>NA|TRBJ1-6|NA|TRBV7-3
CASRGRSSYNSPLHF
TGTGCCAGCAGGGGGCGGAGCTCCTATAATTCACCCCTCCACTTT
>NA|TRBJ2-7|NA|TRBV4-1
CASSLWGYEQYF
TGCGCCAGCAGCCTTTGGGGCTACGAGCAGTACTTC
>NA|TRBJ2-3|NA|TRBV15
CATSRDTVAATQYF
TGTGCCACCAGCAGAGATACGGTCGCAGCTACGCAGTATTTT
>NA|TRBJ1-2|NA|TRBV7-9
CASSSQSVAANYGYTF
TGTGCCAGCAGCTCCCAATCGGTAGCCGCTAACTATGGCTACACCTTC
>NA|TRBJ1-1|NA|TRBV2
CASTGAHMNTEAFF
TGTGCCAGCACGGGGGCCCACATGAACACTGAAGCTTTCTTT
>TRBD1|TRBJ1-2|once|TRBV2
CASSQQGLGYTF
TGTGCCAGCAGCCAACAGGGGCTTGGCTACACCTTC
>NA|TRBJ2-4|NA|TRBV19
CASSNNWGADKNIQYF
TGTGCCAGTAGTAATAACTGGGGGGCGGACAAAAACATTCAGTACTTC
>NA|TRBJ1-2|NA|TRBV10-2
CASSETAVDGYTF
TGCGCCAGCAGTGAGACGGCAGTAGATGGCTACACCTTC
>NA|TRBJ1-2|NA|TRBV7-3
CASSLNDAGYGYTF
TGTGCCAGCAGCTTAAATGATGCAGGCTATGGCTACACCTTC
>TRBD1|TRBJ1-2|NA|TRBV10-3
CAIGLPSTGDYGYTF
TGTGCCATCGGCTTACCTTCGACAGGGGACTATGGCTACACCTTC
>TRBD1|TRBJ1-1|once|TRBV4-2
CASCLGRQGAKNTEAFF
TGTGCCAGCTGCCTAGGGAGGCAGGGGGCTAAGAACACTGAAGCTTTCTTT
>NA|TRBJ2-1|NA|TRBV11-3
CASQPNTLGFSYNEQFF
TGTGCCAGCCAACCTAACACCCTAGGATTCTCCTACAATGAGCAGTTCTTC
>NA|TRBJ1-2|NA|TRBV29-1
CSVEAQVSQYGYTF
TGCAGCGTTGAGGCACAGGTCAGCCAATATGGCTACACCTTC
>NA|TRBJ1-2|NA|TRBV5-1
CASSLGMRGYTF
TGCGCCAGCAGCTTGGGAATGAGAGGCTACACCTTC
>NA|TRBJ1-3|NA|TRBV5-6
CASSLGGRRIGNTIYF
TGTGCCAGCAGCTTGGGGGGCAGGCGGATCGGAAACACCATATATTTT
>TRBD1|TRBJ1-6|NA|TRBV6-5
CASSLQGAMAAPLHF
TGTGCCAGCAGTCTACAGGGGGCAATGGCGGCACCCCTCCACTTT
>NA|TRBJ1-2|NA|TRBV18
CASSPPPDFNYGYTF
TGTGCCAGCTCACCACCACCAGATTTTAACTATGGCTACACCTTC
>NA|TRBJ2-7|NA|TRBV10-3
CATGGAGPEQYF
TGTGCCACGGGTGGGGCGGGCCCTGAGCAGTACTTC
>NA|TRBJ2-5|once|TRBV27
CASSQGFGETQYF
TGTGCCAGCAGCCAGGGTTTTGGAGAGACCCAGTACTTC
>NA|TRBJ1-5|NA|TRBV19
CASSIGGLNQPQHF
TGTGCCAGTAGTATCGGGGGACTCAATCAGCCCCAGCATTTT
>TRBD2|TRBJ2-2|NA|TRBV5-4
CASSSHPGLINTGELFF
TGTGCCAGCAGCTCACACCCGGGACTAATAAACACCGGGGAGCTGTTTTTT
>NA|TRBJ2-7|NA|TRBV11-2
CASSSGGDGSYEQYF
TGTGCCAGCAGCTCGGGTGGCGACGGGTCCTACGAGCAGTACTTC
>NA|TRBJ2-3|NA|TRBV5-5
CASSLGDNTDTQYF
TGTGCCAGCAGCTTGGGGGACAACACAGATACGCAGTATTTT